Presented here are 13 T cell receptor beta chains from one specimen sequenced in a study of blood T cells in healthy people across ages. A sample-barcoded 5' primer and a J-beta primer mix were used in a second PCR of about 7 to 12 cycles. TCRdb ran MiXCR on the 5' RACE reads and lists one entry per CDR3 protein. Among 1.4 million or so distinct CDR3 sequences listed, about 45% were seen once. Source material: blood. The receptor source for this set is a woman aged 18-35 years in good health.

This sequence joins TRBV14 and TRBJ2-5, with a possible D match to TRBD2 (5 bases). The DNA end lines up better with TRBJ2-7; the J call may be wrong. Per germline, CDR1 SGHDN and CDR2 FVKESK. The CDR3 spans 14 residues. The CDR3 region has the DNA TGTGCCAGCAGGCCCTTACTAGGTCCCCCCGAGCAGTACTTC. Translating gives CASRPLLGPPEQYF.

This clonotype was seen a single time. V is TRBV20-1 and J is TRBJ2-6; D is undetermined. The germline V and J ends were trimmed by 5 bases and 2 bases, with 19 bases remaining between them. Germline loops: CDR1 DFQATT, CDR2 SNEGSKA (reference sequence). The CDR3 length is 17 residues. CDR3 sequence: CSAGRTGFDPGANVLTF. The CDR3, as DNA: TGCAGTGCTGGCCGGACCGGTTTCGACCCTGGGGCCAACGTCCTGACTTTC.

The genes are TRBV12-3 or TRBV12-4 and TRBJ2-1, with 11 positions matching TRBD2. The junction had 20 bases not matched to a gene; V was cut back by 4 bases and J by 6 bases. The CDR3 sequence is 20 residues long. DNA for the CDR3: TGTGCCAGCAGTTCCTCATCAAGGGGGCTAACTAGCGGGGGCGTCAATGAGCAGTTCTTC. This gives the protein CASSSSSRGLTSGGVNEQFF.

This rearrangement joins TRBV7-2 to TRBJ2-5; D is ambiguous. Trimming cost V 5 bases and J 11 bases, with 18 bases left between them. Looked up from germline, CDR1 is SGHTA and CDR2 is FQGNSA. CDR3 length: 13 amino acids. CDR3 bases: TGTGCCAGCAGCAGAGACGGCTTCAATGAGCAGTACTTC. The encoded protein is CASSRDGFNEQYF.

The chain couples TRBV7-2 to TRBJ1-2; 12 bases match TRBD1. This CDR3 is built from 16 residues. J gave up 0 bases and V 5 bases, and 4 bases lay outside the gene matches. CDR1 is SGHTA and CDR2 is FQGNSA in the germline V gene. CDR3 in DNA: TGTGCCAGCAGCGGGGACAGGGGGCTGTCTAACTATGGCTACACCTTC. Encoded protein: CASSGDRGLSNYGYTF.

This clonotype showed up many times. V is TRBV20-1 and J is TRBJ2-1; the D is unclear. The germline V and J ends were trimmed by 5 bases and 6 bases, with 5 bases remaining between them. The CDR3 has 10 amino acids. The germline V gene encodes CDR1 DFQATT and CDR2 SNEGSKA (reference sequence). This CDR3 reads CSAWGNEQFF. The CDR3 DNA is TGCAGTGCTTGGGGCAATGAGCAGTTCTTC.

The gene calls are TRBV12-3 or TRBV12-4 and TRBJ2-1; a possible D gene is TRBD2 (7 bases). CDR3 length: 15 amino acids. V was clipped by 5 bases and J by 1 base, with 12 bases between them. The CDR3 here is CASSDGGPSYNEQFF. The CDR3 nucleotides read TGTGCCAGCAGTGACGGGGGGCCGTCCTACAATGAGCAGTTCTTC.

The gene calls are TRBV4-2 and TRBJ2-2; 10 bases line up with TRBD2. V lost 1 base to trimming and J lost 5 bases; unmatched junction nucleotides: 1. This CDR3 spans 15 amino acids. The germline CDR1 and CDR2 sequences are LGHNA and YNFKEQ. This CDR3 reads CASSQVLAGTGELFF. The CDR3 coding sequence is TGTGCCAGCAGCCAAGTACTAGCGGGGACCGGGGAGCTGTTTTTT.

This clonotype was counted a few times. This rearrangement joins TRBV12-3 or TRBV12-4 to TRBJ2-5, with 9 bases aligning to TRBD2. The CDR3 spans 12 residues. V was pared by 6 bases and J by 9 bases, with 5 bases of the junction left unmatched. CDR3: CASRREGYPQYF. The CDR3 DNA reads TGTGCCAGCAGGCGGGAGGGATATCCCCAGTACTTC.

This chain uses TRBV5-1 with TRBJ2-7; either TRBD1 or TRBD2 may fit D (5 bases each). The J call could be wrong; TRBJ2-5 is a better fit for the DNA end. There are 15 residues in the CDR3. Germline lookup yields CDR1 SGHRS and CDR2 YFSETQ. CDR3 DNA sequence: TGCGCCAGCAGCTTCGGGACCAGGAATGGGGAGACCCAGTACTTC. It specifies CASSFGTRNGETQYF.

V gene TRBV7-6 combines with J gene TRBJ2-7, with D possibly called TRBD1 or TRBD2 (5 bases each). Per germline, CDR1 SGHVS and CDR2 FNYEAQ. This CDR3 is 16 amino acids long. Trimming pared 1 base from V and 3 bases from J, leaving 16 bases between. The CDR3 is CASSLGGIRRIYEQYF. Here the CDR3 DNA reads TGTGCCAGCAGCTTAGGGGGGATCCGGAGGATCTACGAGCAGTACTTC.

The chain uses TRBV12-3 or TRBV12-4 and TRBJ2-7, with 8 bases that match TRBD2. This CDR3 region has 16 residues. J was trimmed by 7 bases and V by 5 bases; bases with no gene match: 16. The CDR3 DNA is TGTGCCAGCAGTCCCCCGAGGAATAGCGGGAATCGTGAGCAGTACTTC. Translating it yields CASSPPRNSGNREQYF.

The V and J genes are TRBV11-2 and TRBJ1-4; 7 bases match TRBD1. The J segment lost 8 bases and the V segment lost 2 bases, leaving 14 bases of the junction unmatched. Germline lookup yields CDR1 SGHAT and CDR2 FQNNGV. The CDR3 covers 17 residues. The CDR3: CASSLFAGQFVREKLFF. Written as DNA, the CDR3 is TGTGCCAGCAGCTTATTTGCGGGACAGTTTGTTAGGGAAAAACTGTTTTTT.